This entry describes one T cell receptor beta chain. Antigen unknown. The junction had 5 bases not matched to a gene; V was cut back by 1 base and J by 0 bases. From germline, CDR1 is MNHEY and CDR2 SMNVEV (reference sequence). This CDR3 is 16 amino acids long. This entry belongs to a study of OX40 agonist ivuxolimab in advanced cancers. The overall study: Among those enrolled, mean age was around 55 years (range roughly 23 to 90) and 82.7% were male.

TCRdb keeps only in-frame clones here, not all; method: immunoSEQ multiplex PCR. Seen here are about 41,000 clones, around 73% observed once, and the top ten hold 20% to 25%. Drawing of blood for sampling happened at baseline, at cycle 4 day 1, and at cycle 7 day 1. Broader study findings: CD8+ T cells showed, on average, more clonal expansion than CD4+ cells.

This chain connects TRBV27 to TRBJ1-1; 7 nucleotides align to TRBD1. Sequenced material: CD4+ or CD8+ T cells sorted from blood, taken in a trial of the OX40 agonist ivuxolimab. This TCR came from an adult with an advanced solid tumor such as melanoma, head and neck, liver or kidney cancer. The CDR3 loop reads CASSLYGTDLNTEAFF. CDR3 bases: TGTGCCAGCAGTTTATATGGGACAGATTTGAACACTGAAGCTTTCTTT.